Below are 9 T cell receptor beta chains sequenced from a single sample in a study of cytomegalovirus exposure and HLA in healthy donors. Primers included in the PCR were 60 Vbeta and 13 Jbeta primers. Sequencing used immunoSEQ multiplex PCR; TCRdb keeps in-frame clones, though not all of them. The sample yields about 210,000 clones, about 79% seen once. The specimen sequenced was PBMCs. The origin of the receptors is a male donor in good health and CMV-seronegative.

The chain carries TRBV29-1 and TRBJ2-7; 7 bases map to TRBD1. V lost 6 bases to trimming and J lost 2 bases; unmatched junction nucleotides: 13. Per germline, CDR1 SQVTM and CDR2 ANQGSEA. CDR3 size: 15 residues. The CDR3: CSVDRTGTEPYEQYF. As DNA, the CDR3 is TGCAGCGTCGACAGAACCGGGACAGAACCCTACGAGCAGTACTTC.

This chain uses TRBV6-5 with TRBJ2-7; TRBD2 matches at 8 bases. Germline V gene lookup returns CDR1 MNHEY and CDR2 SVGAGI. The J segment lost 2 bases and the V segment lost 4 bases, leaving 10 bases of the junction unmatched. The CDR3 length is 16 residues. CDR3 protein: CASSSVGGGTAYEQYF. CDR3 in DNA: TGTGCCAGCAGTTCGGTGGGCGGGGGGACCGCCTACGAGCAGTACTTC.

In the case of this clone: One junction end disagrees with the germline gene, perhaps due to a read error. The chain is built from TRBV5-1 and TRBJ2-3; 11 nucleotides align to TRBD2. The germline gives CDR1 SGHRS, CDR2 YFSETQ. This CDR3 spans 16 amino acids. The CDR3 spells CASRKGTSGTTDTQCF. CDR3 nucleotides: TGCGCCAGCAGAAAGGGGACTAGCGGAACCACAGATACGCAGTGTTTT.

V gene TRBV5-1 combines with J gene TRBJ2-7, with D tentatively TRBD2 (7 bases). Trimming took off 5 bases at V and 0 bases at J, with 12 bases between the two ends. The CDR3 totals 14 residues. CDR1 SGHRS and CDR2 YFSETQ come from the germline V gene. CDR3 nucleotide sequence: TGCGCCAGCAGGGGGGCTAGCGGCTCCTACGAGCAGTACTTC. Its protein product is CASRGASGSYEQYF.

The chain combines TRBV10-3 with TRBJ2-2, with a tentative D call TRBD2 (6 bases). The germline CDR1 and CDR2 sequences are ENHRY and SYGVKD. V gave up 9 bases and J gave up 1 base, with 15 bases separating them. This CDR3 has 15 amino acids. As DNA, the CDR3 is TGTGCCATTATCCGCGGGGAACTGAACACCGGGGAGCTGTTTTTT. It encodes CAIIRGELNTGELFF.

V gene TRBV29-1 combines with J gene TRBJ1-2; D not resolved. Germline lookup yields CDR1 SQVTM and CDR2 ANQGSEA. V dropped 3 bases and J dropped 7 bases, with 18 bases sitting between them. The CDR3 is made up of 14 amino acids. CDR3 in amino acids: CSVEEGRTLGGYTF. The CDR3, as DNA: TGCAGCGTTGAGGAGGGCCGAACACTGGGTGGCTACACCTTC.

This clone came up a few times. The CDR3 loop is CASSKGQGHTEAFF. CDR3 sequence (DNA): TGTGCCAGCAGCAAAGGACAGGGTCACACTGAAGCTTTCTTT. The chain employs TRBV14 and TRBJ1-1; 8 nucleotides match TRBD1. The ends lost 5 bases at V and 3 bases at J; junction bases unmatched: 5. In germline, CDR1 is SGHDN, CDR2 FVKESK. This CDR3 contains 14 residues.

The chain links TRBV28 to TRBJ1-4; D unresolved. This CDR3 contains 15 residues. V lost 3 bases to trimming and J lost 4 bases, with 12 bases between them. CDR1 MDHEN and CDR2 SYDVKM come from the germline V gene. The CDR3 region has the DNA TGTGCCAGCAGTTTGAGGGTAACCTTTAATGAAAAACTGTTTTTT. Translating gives CASSLRVTFNEKLFF.

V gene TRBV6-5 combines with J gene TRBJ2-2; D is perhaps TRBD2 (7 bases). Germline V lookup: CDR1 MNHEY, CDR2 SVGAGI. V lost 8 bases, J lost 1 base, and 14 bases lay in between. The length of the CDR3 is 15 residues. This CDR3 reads CASHPAGQNTGELFF. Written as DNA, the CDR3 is TGTGCCAGCCACCCAGCGGGACAGAACACCGGGGAGCTGTTTTTT.